This T cell receptor beta chain was recorded in a study of T cells in Graves' hyperthyroidism and ophthalmopathy. This clonotype was counted only a few times. The source material, RNA transcripts, was used to amplify TCR beta CDR3 regions. The HTBI primer set was used in a first-round RT-PCR of the TCR CDR3. Each CDR3 protein is one row after TCRdb ran MiXCR on the multiplex PCR reads. The sample consists of a few hundred thousand distinct CDR3 sequences, 14% of them appearing once. Source material: blood. This receptor was identified in a woman aged 30 to 39 with Graves' ophthalmopathy.

CDR3 DNA: TGTGCCAGCAGTGAGTATCGAAACGAGCAGTACTTC. Its translation is CASSEYRNEQYF. The chain couples TRBV2 to TRBJ2-7; D is unclear. V lost 3 bases and J 5 bases, leaving 8 bases between the germline ends. Germline-derived CDR1 and CDR2 are SNHLY and FYNNEI. The CDR3 sequence is 12 residues long.